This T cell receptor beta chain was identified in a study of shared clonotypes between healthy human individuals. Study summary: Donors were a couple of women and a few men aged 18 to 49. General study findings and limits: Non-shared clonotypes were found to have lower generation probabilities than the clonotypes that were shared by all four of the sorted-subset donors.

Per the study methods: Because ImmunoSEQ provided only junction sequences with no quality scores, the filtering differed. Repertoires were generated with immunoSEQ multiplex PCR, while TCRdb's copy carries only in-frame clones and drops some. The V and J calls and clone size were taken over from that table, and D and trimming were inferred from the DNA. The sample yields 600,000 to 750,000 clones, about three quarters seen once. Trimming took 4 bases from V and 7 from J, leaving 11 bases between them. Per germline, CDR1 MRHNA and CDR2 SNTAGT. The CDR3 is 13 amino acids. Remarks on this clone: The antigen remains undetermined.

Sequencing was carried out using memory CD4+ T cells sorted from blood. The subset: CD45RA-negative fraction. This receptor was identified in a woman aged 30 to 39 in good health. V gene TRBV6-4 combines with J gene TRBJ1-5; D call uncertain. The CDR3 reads CASSAQVEQPQHF. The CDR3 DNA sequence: TGTGCCAGCAGTGCCCAGGTGGAACAGCCCCAGCATTTT.